A single sample is the source of the 32 T cell receptor beta chains below, sequenced in a study of Graves' ophthalmopathy and Graves' hyperthyroidism. From RNA, the CDR3 regions of TCR beta chains were amplified and sequenced. HTBI primers primed a first-round RT-PCR, and a second-round multiplex PCR followed. TCRdb passed the multiplex PCR reads through MiXCR, listing each CDR3 protein once. Altogether roughly 400,000 distinct CDR3 sequences are present, about a sixth being singletons, with the ten largest covering 2.4%. Sequencing was performed on peripheral blood. These receptor sequences come from an adult woman with stable Graves' hyperthyroidism.

Ten or more counts support this clonotype. Given a much more abundant clone one base away, this may be a read error. The chain has TRBV11-2 and TRBJ2-7; 7 positions match TRBD1. This CDR3 spans 14 amino acids. V trimming: 3 bases; J trimming: 0 bases; junction bases outside the gene matches: 2. Germline CDR1 and CDR2: SGHAT and FQNNGV. CDR3 protein: CASSFGTDSYEQYF. As DNA, the CDR3 is TGTGCCAGCAGCTTTGGGACAGACTCCTACGAGCAGTACTTC.

This clonotype was picked up many times. The chain uses TRBV19 and TRBJ2-2, with D possibly matching TRBD2 (6 bases). The CDR3 extends over 12 amino acids. Germline CDR1 and CDR2: LNHDA and SQIVND (reference sequence). V lost 6 bases and J 17 bases, leaving 19 bases between the germline ends. DNA for the CDR3: TGTGCCAGTAGCAAAGACGGGACTTCCATCTTTTTT. The encoded protein is CASSKDGTSIFF.

This clonotype was counted many times. This sequence joins TRBV7-2 and TRBJ2-5, with 11 bases fitting TRBD1. Germline lookup yields CDR1 SGHTA and CDR2 FQGNSA. The CDR3 covers 15 residues. J was trimmed by 5 bases and V by 3 bases; bases with no gene match: 5. The CDR3 sequence is CASSFWTGGLETQYF. Written as DNA, the CDR3 is TGTGCCAGCAGCTTCTGGACAGGGGGCTTGGAGACCCAGTACTTC. The full variable domain, rest sourced from reference TRBV7-2 and TRBJ2-5, is GAGVSQSPSNKVTEKGKDVELRCDPISGHTALYWYRQSLGQGLEFLIYFQGNSAPDKSGLPSDRFSAERTGGSVSTLTIQRTQQEDSAVYLCASSFWTGGLETQYFGPGTRLLVL.

This clonotype was seen ten or more times. The chain links TRBV12-3 or TRBV12-4 to TRBJ2-7; 9 bases match TRBD2. The CDR3 extends over 14 amino acids. V shed 7 bases and J 0 bases; nucleotides not matched to a gene: 4. This chain's CDR3 is CASKLAGHSYEQYF. In DNA, the CDR3 is TGTGCCAGCAAGCTAGCGGGACACTCCTACGAGCAGTACTTC.

This clonotype was detected ten times or more. V is TRBV30 and J is TRBJ1-3; D may be TRBD1 (5 bases). The CDR3 totals 12 residues. From germline, CDR1 is GTSNPN and CDR2 SVGIG (reference sequence). Trimming took 5 bases from V and 3 from J, leaving 8 bases between them. CDR3 coding DNA: TGTGCCTGGGGGGACGGTGGAAACACCATATATTTT. It specifies CAWGDGGNTIYF.

The table lists this clonotype with a count of one. The chain carries TRBV12-3 or TRBV12-4 and TRBJ2-7, with 7 bases identical to TRBD1. This CDR3 comprises 14 residues. V was clipped by 5 bases and J by 3 bases; unmatched bases: 7. The CDR3 protein is CASSPISGGYEQYF. In nucleotides, the CDR3 is TGTGCCAGCAGTCCTATCTCAGGGGGCTACGAGCAGTACTTC.

This clonotype was detected ten times or more. The CDR3 region is CSVGVPGSNQPQHF. The CDR3 region has the DNA TGCAGCGTTGGGGTCCCAGGGAGCAATCAGCCCCAGCATTTT. The chain employs TRBV29-1 and TRBJ1-5; maybe TRBD1 (5 bases). CDR3 length: 14 residues. The V and J ends lost 4 bases and 1 base respectively, with 11 bases between them. The germline V gene encodes CDR1 SQVTM and CDR2 ANQGSEA. The full variable domain, with the rest looked up from reference TRBV29-1 and TRBJ1-5, is SAVISQKPSRDICQRGTSLTIQCQVDSQVTMMFWYRQQPGQSLTLIATANQGSEATYESGFVIDKFPISRPNLTFSTLTVSNMSPEDSSIYLCSVGVPGSNQPQHFGDGTRLSIL.

This clonotype was counted at least ten times. The chain combines TRBV4-3 with TRBJ2-7, with TRBD1 matching 8 bases. Germline values: CDR1 LGHNA, CDR2 YSLEER. V trimming: 3 bases; J trimming: 0 bases; junction bases outside the gene matches: 7. CDR3 length: 16 residues. The CDR3 region has the DNA TGCGCCAGCAGCCAGGTGACAGGGGCCCCCTCCTACGAGCAGTACTTC. Translating gives CASSQVTGAPSYEQYF.

J is TRBJ1-2 and V is TRBV20-1; maybe TRBD1 (5 bases). The CDR3 is 14 amino acids. Trimming pared 1 base from V and 7 bases from J, leaving 16 bases between. The germline CDR1 and CDR2 sequences are DFQATT and SNEGSKA (reference sequence). CDR3 region: CSARGRLGHSGYTF. CDR3 in DNA: TGCAGTGCTAGAGGACGCTTGGGGCATAGTGGCTACACCTTC.

This CDR3 is CASSPRTGPSAETQYF. The CDR3 DNA sequence: TGTGCCAGCAGCCCTAGGACAGGTCCCTCGGCAGAGACCCAGTACTTC. V and J are TRBV3-1 and TRBJ2-5; TRBD1 matches at 7 bases. Germline loops: CDR1 LGHDT, CDR2 YNNKEL (reference sequence). CDR3 size: 16 residues. V was pared by 4 bases and J by 4 bases, with 12 bases of the junction left unmatched.

This clonotype was observed at least ten times. J is TRBJ1-1 and V is TRBV6-1, with a possible D match to TRBD1 (6 bases). The CDR3 sequence is 14 residues long. In germline, CDR1 is MNHNS, CDR2 SASEGT. V was cut by 2 bases and J by 7 bases, with 14 bases left in between. CDR3 coding DNA: TGTGCCAGCAGTGAAACAGGGTTTGATAATGAAGCTTTCTTT. It encodes CASSETGFDNEAFF.

This clonotype has a count of ten or more. The chain has TRBV28 and TRBJ1-5; D remains unclear. With 5 bases removed from V and 9 bases from J, the gap between germline ends came to 17 bases. The CDR3 runs 14 residues. The germline V gene has CDR1 MDHEN and CDR2 SYDVKM. CDR3 protein: CASSPQSSLSPQHF. The DNA of the CDR3 is TGTGCCAGCAGTCCCCAATCGTCGTTATCGCCCCAGCATTTT. The full variable domain, its missing parts supplied by reference TRBV28 and TRBJ1-5, is DVKVTQSSRYLVKRTGEKVFLECVQDMDHENMFWYRQDPGLGLRLIYFSYDVKMKEKGDIPEGYSVSREKKERFSLILESASTNQTSMYLCASSPQSSLSPQHFGDGTRLSIL.

This clonotype was seen more than once but under ten times. The chain couples TRBV30 to TRBJ2-7, with no clear D. This CDR3 contains 17 residues. Per the germline V gene, CDR1 is GTSNPN and CDR2 is SVGIG (reference sequence). V shed 0 bases and J shed 6 bases, with 24 bases lying between them. CDR3 amino acids: CAWSVNRFGNRRPEQYF. The CDR3 DNA reads as TGTGCCTGGAGTGTAAATAGGTTTGGGAACAGACGCCCCGAGCAGTACTTC.

This clonotype was seen many times. V is TRBV7-8 and J is TRBJ2-7, with 11 positions matching TRBD1. With V trimmed by 0 bases and J by 4 bases, 5 bases remained unmatched. In germline, CDR1 is SGHVS, CDR2 FQNEAQ. CDR3 length: 16 amino acids. This CDR3 reads CASSLADRGLLYEQYF. The CDR3 DNA reads TGTGCCAGCAGCTTAGCGGACAGGGGGCTCTTGTACGAGCAGTACTTC.

A word on this clonotype: The CDR3 does not end in the conserved phenylalanine or tryptophan, so this is likely a read error. The CDR3 DNA reads as TGTGCCAGCAGCCAAGTTCTGGGCGGTTCCTACGAGCAGTACTAC. Residues: CASSQVLGGSYEQYY. J is TRBJ2-7 and V is TRBV14; D is undetermined. The CDR3 has 15 residues. V lost 1 base and J lost 1, with 11 bases in between. Germline CDR1 and CDR2: SGHDN and FVKESK.

This clonotype was counted many times. The rearrangement joins TRBV6-5 to TRBJ2-7; D call uncertain. CDR3 length equals 13 residues. The V and J ends lost 6 bases and 3 bases respectively, with 12 bases between them. CDR1 is MNHEY and CDR2 is SVGAGI in the germline V gene. The CDR3 spells CASSTDLRYEQYF. The CDR3 bases are TGTGCCAGCAGCACCGACCTCCGCTACGAGCAGTACTTC.

V usage is TRBV28 and J usage is TRBJ2-7; D is perhaps TRBD2 (5 bases). Germline V lookup: CDR1 MDHEN, CDR2 SYDVKM. The CDR3 is 14 amino acids. V lost 4 bases and J lost 10, with 20 bases in between. This CDR3 reads CASSSLRGWRDQYF. The CDR3 DNA sequence: TGTGCCAGCAGTTCCCTGAGAGGGTGGCGTGATCAGTACTTC.

There are many counts of this clonotype. The genes are TRBV12-3 or TRBV12-4 and TRBJ1-2, with D uncertain. The CDR3 runs 12 residues. V lost 3 bases and J 7 bases, leaving 9 bases between the germline ends. The CDR3: CASSLTLGGYTF. DNA for the CDR3: TGTGCCAGCAGTTTGACCCTTGGTGGCTACACCTTC.

Ten or more counts support this clonotype. The CDR3 bases are TGTGCCAGCAGTGATTATCTTGCTAGTCGTTCCTCCTACGAGCAGTACTTC. It encodes CASSDYLASRSSYEQYF. The chain couples TRBV25-1 to TRBJ2-7; no definite D call. This CDR3 spans 17 amino acids. Germline lookup yields CDR1 MGHDK and CDR2 SYGVNS. Trimming left V 3 bases short and J 0 bases short, with 18 bases between.

This clonotype was seen at least ten times. The CDR3 region has the DNA TGTGCCAGCAGCTCGTTTGACAGGCGGGGGACCCAGTACTTC. Its translation is CASSSFDRRGTQYF. The V gene is TRBV13, the J gene TRBJ2-5, with D perhaps TRBD1 or TRBD2 (6 bases each). Germline CDR1 reads PRHDT; CDR2 reads FYEKMQ (reference sequence). V lost 4 bases and J 7 bases, leaving 16 bases between the germline ends. The CDR3 is 14 amino acids.

This clonotype was counted ten times or more. The V gene is TRBV7-6, the J gene TRBJ1-3, with D uncertain. The CDR3 has 14 residues. V lost 0 bases to trimming and J lost 0 bases, with 3 bases between them. From germline, CDR1 is SGHVS and CDR2 FNYEAQ. CDR3: CASSLATSGNTIYF. CDR3 nucleotide sequence: TGTGCCAGCAGCTTAGCGACCTCTGGAAACACCATATATTTT.

The V call is TRBV5-1, the J call TRBJ1-1; 7 nucleotides align to TRBD1. The CDR3 covers 14 residues. CDR1 is SGHRS and CDR2 is YFSETQ in the germline V gene. The junction had 6 bases not matched to a gene; V was cut back by 3 bases and J by 4 bases. The CDR3 bases are TGCGCCAGCAGCTCAGTGGCAGGGGGCACTGAAGCTTTCTTT. Its translation: CASSSVAGGTEAFF.

This clonotype was counted at least ten times. V gene TRBV5-6 combines with J gene TRBJ2-2; 7 nucleotides line up with TRBD2. The CDR3 is made up of 15 amino acids. The V gene end was trimmed by 0 bases and the J gene end by 6 bases; junction bases not matched to a gene: 5. Germline lookup yields CDR1 SGHDT and CDR2 YYEEEE. The CDR3 loop is CASSLGLASPGELFF. DNA for the CDR3: TGTGCCAGCAGCTTGGGACTAGCAAGTCCCGGGGAGCTGTTTTTT.

This clonotype was picked up many times. The gene calls are TRBV30 and TRBJ2-7, with 7 bases fitting TRBD1. Germline trimming cut 3 bases from V and 3 bases from J; bases unmatched to any gene: 8. In germline, CDR1 is GTSNPN, CDR2 SVGIG (reference sequence). The length of the CDR3 is 14 residues. The CDR3 nucleotides are TGTGCCTGGAGCGACCGGACAGGTCTCTACGAGCAGTACTTC. It codes for CAWSDRTGLYEQYF.

This clonotype was observed at least ten times. The J gene is TRBJ2-7, the V gene TRBV7-2; tentative D call: TRBD1 (5 bases). Per germline, CDR1 SGHTA and CDR2 FQGNSA. This CDR3 contains 13 residues. Trimming stripped 8 bases from V and 5 bases from J, with 16 bases between. The CDR3 nucleotides read TGTGCCAGCTCCTCGGGCAGGGCTCACGAGCAGTACTTC. Its translation is CASSSGRAHEQYF.

Note on this clonotype: A read error may account for a junction end that differs from germline. The chain employs TRBV28 and TRBJ1-5, with D possibly being TRBD1 (6 bases). Germline values: CDR1 MDHEN, CDR2 SYDVKM. This CDR3 has 16 residues. DNA for the CDR3: TGTGCCAGCAGTTTAACAGGGACCATAGGCAATCAGCCCCAACATTTT. Protein product: CASSLTGTIGNQPQHF.

In this sample, this clonotype turned up many times. V and J are TRBV29-1 and TRBJ2-2; a possible D gene is TRBD2 (5 bases). Trimming took 6 bases from V and 0 from J, leaving 17 bases between them. There are 16 residues in the CDR3. Germline V gives CDR1 SQVTM, CDR2 ANQGSEA. The CDR3 region is CSVANQGLSNTGELFF. The CDR3, as DNA: TGCAGCGTCGCCAATCAAGGACTGTCGAACACCGGGGAGCTGTTTTTT.

This clonotype was counted a few times. The V call is TRBV4-3, the J call TRBJ2-7, with D perhaps assigned TRBD1 or TRBD2 (5 bases each). This CDR3 is built from 13 residues. V lost 6 bases and J 6 bases, leaving 15 bases between the germline ends. Germline V lookup: CDR1 LGHNA, CDR2 YSLEER. The CDR3 here is CASSSFEGSEQYF. In nucleotides, the CDR3 is TGCGCCAGCAGTTCCTTCGAGGGGAGCGAGCAGTACTTC.

This clonotype was seen at least ten times. The chain links TRBV7-6 to TRBJ2-2; possibly TRBD1 or TRBD2 for D (6 bases each). Germline CDR1 is SGHVS and CDR2 is FNYEAQ. The CDR3 has 17 amino acids. Deletions cut 0 bases from V and 2 bases from J, with 13 bases between. For the CDR3, the DNA is TGTGCCAGCAGCTTAGCGCTACGGGGGCCCAACACCGGGGAGCTGTTTTTT. The encoded protein is CASSLALRGPNTGELFF.

The J gene is TRBJ2-7, the V gene TRBV4-1; 9 bases are shared with TRBD1. The ends lost 6 bases at V and 3 bases at J; junction bases unmatched: 6. The CDR3 loop spans 14 amino acids. CDR1 and CDR2 from the germline V gene are MGHRA and YSYEKL. CDR3 amino acids: CASRSGTGIYEQYF. CDR3 DNA: TGCGCCAGCAGATCCGGGACAGGGATCTACGAGCAGTACTTC.

This clonotype was observed at least ten times. The chain uses TRBV19 and TRBJ2-7; D gene ambiguous. Between the trimmed V and J ends, which lost 3 bases and 4 bases, there was a span of 10 bases. The CDR3 totals 13 residues. Germline loops: CDR1 LNHDA, CDR2 SQIVND (reference sequence). The CDR3 DNA reads as TGTGCCAGTAGTATCCGCCCTAATTACGAGCAGTACTTC. It codes for CASSIRPNYEQYF.

There are many counts of this clonotype. V gene TRBV29-1 combines with J gene TRBJ1-1; D gene uncertain. The CDR3 spans 13 residues. Germline CDR1 and CDR2: SQVTM and ANQGSEA. Trimming took 0 bases from V and 11 from J, leaving 16 bases between them. CDR3 sequence: CSVEDGRGVLAFF. The CDR3, as DNA: TGCAGCGTTGAAGATGGTCGTGGGGTCCTTGCTTTCTTT.